This T cell receptor beta chain was found in a study of identical twins. Each donor was a healthy Caucasian. TCRdb used MiXCR to reprocess the 5' RACE reads, holding one entry per CDR3 protein. Among roughly 470,000 distinct CDR3 sequences listed, roughly an eighth were seen once. Turning to this clonotype: Antigen unknown.

Study-level results: Shared out-of-frame alpha sequences (those common to twins) showed excess low generation probability. Cross-sectional statistics, not tracking of the same donors, supported the conclusions. The models systematically underestimated how much out-of-frame TCR alpha was shared in monozygotic twins.

The same data also contributed to another study, on yellow fever vaccine responses in identical twins.

Sequencing was performed on CD4+ T cells sorted from blood. The TCR was taken from a young woman in good health.

CDR3 amino acids: CASSQVGGLAGGHEQFF. Written as DNA, the CDR3 is TGTGCCAGCAGCCAAGTAGGAGGCCTAGCGGGAGGTCATGAGCAGTTCTTC. The chain employs TRBV14 and TRBJ2-1, with 11 bases identical to TRBD2. Per the germline V gene, CDR1 is SGHDN and CDR2 is FVKESK. CDR3 size: 17 residues. Trimming cost V 1 base and J 8 bases; bases outside gene matches: 10.